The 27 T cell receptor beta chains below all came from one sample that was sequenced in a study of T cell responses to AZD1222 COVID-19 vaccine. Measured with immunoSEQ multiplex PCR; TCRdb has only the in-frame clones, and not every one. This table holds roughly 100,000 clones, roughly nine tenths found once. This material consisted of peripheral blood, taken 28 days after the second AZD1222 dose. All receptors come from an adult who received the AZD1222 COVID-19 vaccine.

For the CDR3, the DNA is TGTGCCAGCAGCTTTAGCGGGACCAATGAGCAGTTCTTC. This encodes CASSFSGTNEQFF. The chain is built from TRBV7-3 and TRBJ2-1; 8 positions match TRBD2. CDR3 length equals 13 residues. V gave up 3 bases and J gave up 6 bases; unmatched junction bases: 1. Germline values: CDR1 SGHTA, CDR2 FQGTGA.

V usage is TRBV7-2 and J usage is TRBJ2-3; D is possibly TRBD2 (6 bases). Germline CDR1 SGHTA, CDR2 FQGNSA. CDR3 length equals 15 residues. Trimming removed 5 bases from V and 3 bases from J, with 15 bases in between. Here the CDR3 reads CASSQGWEETDTQYF. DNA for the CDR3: TGTGCCAGCAGCCAGGGATGGGAGGAAACAGATACGCAGTATTTT.

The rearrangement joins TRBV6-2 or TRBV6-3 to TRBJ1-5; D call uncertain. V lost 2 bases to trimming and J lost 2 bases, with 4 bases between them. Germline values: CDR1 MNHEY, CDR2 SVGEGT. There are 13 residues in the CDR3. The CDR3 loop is CASSYAGNQPQHF. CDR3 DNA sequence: TGTGCCAGCAGTTACGCGGGCAATCAGCCCCAGCATTTT.

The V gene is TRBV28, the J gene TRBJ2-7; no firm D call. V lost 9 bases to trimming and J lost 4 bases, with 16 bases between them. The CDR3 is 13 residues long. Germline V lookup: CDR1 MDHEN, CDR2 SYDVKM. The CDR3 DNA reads TGTGCCAGTGCACTATCGACCCCTTACGAGCAGTACTTC. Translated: CASALSTPYEQYF. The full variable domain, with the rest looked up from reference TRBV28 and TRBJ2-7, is DVKVTQSSRYLVKRTGEKVFLECVQDMDHENMFWYRQDPGLGLRLIYFSYDVKMKEKGDIPEGYSVSREKKERFSLILESASTNQTSMYLCASALSTPYEQYFGPGTRLTVT.

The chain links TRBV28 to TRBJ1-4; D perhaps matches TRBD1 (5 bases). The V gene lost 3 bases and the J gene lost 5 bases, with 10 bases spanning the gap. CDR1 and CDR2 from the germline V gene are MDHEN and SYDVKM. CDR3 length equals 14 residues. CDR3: CASSLGVANEKLFF. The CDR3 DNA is TGTGCCAGCAGTTTGGGGGTGGCAAATGAAAAACTGTTTTTT.

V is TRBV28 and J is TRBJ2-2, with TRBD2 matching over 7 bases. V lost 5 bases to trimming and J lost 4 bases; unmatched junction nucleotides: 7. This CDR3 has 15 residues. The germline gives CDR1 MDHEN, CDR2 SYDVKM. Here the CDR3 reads CASSRTRVGTGELFF. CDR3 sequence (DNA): TGTGCCAGCAGTCGGACTAGGGTGGGCACCGGGGAGCTGTTTTTT.

DNA of the CDR3: TGTGCCAGCAGCTTCAAGGGGCAAGTATTCAACAATGAGCAGTTCTTC. It is translated as CASSFKGQVFNNEQFF. The genes are TRBV5-8 and TRBJ2-1; D may be TRBD1 (5 bases). CDR1 and CDR2 (germline): SGHTS, YDEGEE. This CDR3 comprises 16 residues. V lost 2 bases and J lost 5, with 17 bases in between.

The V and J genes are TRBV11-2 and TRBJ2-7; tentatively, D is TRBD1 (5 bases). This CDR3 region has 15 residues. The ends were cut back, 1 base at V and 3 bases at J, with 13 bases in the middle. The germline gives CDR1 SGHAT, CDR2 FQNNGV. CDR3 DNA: TGTGCCAGCAGCTTAGGTAGGGGTTTGGACTACGAGCAGTACTTC. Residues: CASSLGRGLDYEQYF.

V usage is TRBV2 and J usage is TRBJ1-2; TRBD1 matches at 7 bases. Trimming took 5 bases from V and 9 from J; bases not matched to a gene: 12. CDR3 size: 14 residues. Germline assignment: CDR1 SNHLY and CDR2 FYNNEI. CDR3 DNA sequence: TGTGCCAGCAGTATACCACGGGACAGTCTGAGCTACACCTTC. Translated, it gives CASSIPRDSLSYTF.

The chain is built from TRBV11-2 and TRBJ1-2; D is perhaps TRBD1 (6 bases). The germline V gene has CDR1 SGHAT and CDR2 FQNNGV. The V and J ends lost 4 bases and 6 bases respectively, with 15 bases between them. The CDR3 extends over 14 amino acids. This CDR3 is CASSSGGQRDGYTF. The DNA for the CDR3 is TGTGCCAGCAGCTCCGGGGGGCAACGGGATGGCTACACCTTC.

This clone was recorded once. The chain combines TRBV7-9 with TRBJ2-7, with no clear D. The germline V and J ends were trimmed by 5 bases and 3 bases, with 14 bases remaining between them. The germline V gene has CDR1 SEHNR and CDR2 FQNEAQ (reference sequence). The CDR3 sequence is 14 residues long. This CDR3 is CASSTSDGVYEQYF. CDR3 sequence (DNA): TGTGCCAGCAGCACTTCGGATGGGGTCTACGAGCAGTACTTC.

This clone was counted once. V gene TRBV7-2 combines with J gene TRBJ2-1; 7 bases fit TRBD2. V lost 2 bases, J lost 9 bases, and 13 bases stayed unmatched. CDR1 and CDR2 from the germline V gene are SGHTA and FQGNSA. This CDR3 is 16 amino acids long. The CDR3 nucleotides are TGTGCCAGCAGCTTAAACTCTGGACTAGGTCGGGGTGAGCAGTTCTTC. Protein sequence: CASSLNSGLGRGEQFF.

The CDR3 DNA reads TGTGCCAGCAGCTCACAGAGGACAGGGCCCTACGAGCAGTACTTC. Protein: CASSSQRTGPYEQYF. The chain uses TRBV11-2 and TRBJ2-7; 8 bases align to TRBD1. The V and J ends lost 4 bases and 2 bases, in that order; junction bases with no gene match: 7. Germline V gene sequence: CDR1 SGHAT, CDR2 FQNNGV. This CDR3 spans 15 amino acids.

The CDR3 sequence is CASSPGGRVYGYTF. In nucleotides, the CDR3 is TGTGCCAGCAGCCCGGGGGGACGGGTCTATGGCTACACCTTC. The rearrangement joins TRBV7-2 to TRBJ1-2; D may be TRBD1 (5 bases). The CDR3 is 14 residues long. Germline V lookup: CDR1 SGHTA, CDR2 FQGNSA. Trimming left V 5 bases short and J 4 bases short, with 14 bases between.

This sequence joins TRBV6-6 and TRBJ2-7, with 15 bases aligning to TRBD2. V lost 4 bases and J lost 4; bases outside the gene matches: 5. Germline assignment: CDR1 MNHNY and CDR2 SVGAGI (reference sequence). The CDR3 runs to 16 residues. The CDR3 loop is CASSSRTSGRGYEQYF. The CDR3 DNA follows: TGTGCCAGCAGTTCTAGGACTAGCGGGAGGGGGTACGAGCAGTACTTC.

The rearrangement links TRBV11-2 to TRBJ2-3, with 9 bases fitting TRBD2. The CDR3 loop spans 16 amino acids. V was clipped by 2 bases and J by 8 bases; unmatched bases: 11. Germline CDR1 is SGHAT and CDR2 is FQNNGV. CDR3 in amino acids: CASSLPGAGGPRTQYF. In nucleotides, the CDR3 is TGTGCCAGCAGCTTACCTGGGGCGGGAGGGCCTCGTACGCAGTATTTT.

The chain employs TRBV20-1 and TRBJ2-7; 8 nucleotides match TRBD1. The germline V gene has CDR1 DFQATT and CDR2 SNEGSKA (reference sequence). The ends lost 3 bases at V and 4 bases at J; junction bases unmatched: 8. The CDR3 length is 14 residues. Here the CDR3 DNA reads TGCAGTGCTAGTGTTCCGGGACAGGTTTACGAGCAGTACTTC. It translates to CSASVPGQVYEQYF.

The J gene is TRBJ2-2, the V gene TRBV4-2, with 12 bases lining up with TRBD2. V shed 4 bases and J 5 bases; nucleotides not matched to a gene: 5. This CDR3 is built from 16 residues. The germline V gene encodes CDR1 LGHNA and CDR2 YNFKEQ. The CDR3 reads CASSPSLAGGTGELFF. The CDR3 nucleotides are TGTGCCAGCAGCCCCAGCCTAGCGGGAGGGACCGGGGAGCTGTTTTTT.

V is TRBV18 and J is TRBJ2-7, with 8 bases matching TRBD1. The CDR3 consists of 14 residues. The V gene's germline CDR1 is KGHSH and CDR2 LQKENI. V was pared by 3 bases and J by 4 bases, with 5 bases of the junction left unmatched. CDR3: CASSPADRGYEQYF. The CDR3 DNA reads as TGTGCCAGCTCACCCGCAGACAGGGGTTACGAGCAGTACTTC.

The chain's CDR3 is CAQRLQNSGNTIYF. The DNA for the CDR3 is TGTGCCCAACGTCTCCAAAACTCTGGAAACACCATATATTTT. The chain is built from TRBV30 and TRBJ1-3, with no clear D. Germline V lookup: CDR1 GTSNPN, CDR2 SVGIG (reference sequence). Trimming removed 8 bases from V and 0 bases from J, with 14 bases in between. The CDR3 consists of 14 residues.

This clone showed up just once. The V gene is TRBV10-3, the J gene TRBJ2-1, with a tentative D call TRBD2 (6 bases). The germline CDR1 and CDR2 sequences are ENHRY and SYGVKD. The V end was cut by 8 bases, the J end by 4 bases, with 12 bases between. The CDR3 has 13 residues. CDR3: CAIGGGMYNEQFF. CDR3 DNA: TGTGCCATCGGAGGAGGGATGTACAATGAGCAGTTCTTC.

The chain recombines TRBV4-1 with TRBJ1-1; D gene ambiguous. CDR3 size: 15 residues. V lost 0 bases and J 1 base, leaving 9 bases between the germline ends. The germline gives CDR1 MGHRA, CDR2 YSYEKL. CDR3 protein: CASSQDLQPNTEAFF. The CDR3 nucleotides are TGCGCCAGCAGCCAAGATCTACAGCCGAACACTGAAGCTTTCTTT.

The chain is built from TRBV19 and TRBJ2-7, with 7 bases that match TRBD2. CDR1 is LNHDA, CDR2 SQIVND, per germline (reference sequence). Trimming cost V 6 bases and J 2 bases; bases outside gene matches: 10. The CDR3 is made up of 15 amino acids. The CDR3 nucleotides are TGTGCCAGTAGAGGCGGCGGGAGAAACCCCTACGAGCAGTACTTC. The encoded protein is CASRGGGRNPYEQYF.

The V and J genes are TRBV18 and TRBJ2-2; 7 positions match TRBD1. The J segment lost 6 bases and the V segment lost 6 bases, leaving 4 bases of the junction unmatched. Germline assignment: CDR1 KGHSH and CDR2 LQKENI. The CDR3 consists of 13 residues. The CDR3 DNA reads TGTGCCAGCTCTCCGGGGACAGCCGGGGAGCTGTTTTTT. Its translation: CASSPGTAGELFF.

This CDR3 reads CASSPGQGHNEQFF. The CDR3 nucleotides are TGTGCCAGCAGCCCGGGACAGGGCCACAATGAGCAGTTCTTC. V gene TRBV7-2 combines with J gene TRBJ2-1; 9 bases map to TRBD1. V was pared by 5 bases and J by 5 bases, with 4 bases of the junction left unmatched. The CDR3 runs 14 residues. Germline V CDR1 and CDR2: SGHTA, FQGNSA.

The CDR3 coding sequence is TGTGCCAGCTCACTTACTAGACACCAAGGGGGATTCACTGGGGCCAACGTCCTGACTTTC. It is translated as CASSLTRHQGGFTGANVLTF. The J gene is TRBJ2-6, the V gene TRBV18; D perhaps matches TRBD1 (6 bases). This CDR3 comprises 20 residues. V was cut by 4 bases and J by 2 bases, with 24 bases left in between. In germline, CDR1 is KGHSH, CDR2 LQKENI.

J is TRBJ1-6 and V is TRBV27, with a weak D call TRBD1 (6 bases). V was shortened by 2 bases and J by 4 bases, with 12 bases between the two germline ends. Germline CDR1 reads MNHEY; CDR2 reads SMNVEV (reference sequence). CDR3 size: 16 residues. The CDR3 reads CASSLQMGQYNSPLHF. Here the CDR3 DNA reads TGTGCCAGCAGTTTACAGATGGGACAATATAATTCACCCCTCCACTTT.